Below, 27 T cell receptor beta chains from the same sample are listed, as sequenced in a study of cytomegalovirus exposure and HLA in healthy donors. PCR employed 60 Vbeta and 13 Jbeta primers. Assay: immunoSEQ multiplex PCR; the TCRdb copy retains only in-frame clones and omits some. The top ten hold roughly 4% of the sample, which has 100,000 or so clones, around four fifths seen once. Sequenced material: PBMCs. These receptors were collected from a man aged 35 to 55 in good health and CMV-seronegative.

V usage is TRBV28 and J usage is TRBJ2-2; 8 bases are shared with TRBD2. From germline, CDR1 is MDHEN and CDR2 SYDVKM. The CDR3 consists of 16 residues. V was pared by 4 bases and J by 2 bases, with 6 bases of the junction left unmatched. CDR3 in amino acids: CASSSAGGGNTGELFF. In DNA, the CDR3 is TGTGCCAGCAGTTCGGCGGGGGGAGGTAACACCGGGGAGCTGTTTTTT.

The chain combines TRBV7-2 with TRBJ1-2; the match to TRBD1 covers 8 bases. There are 14 residues in the CDR3. The trim removed 8 bases at V and 2 bases at J, leaving 7 bases unmatched. CDR1 is SGHTA and CDR2 is FQGNSA in the germline V gene. The CDR3: CASGLRTGNYGYTF. In DNA, the CDR3 is TGTGCCAGCGGCCTGAGGACAGGGAACTATGGCTACACCTTC.

This clone has only one observation. The chain joins TRBV9 to TRBJ2-7, with TRBD1 matching 7 bases. Germline trimming cut 0 bases from V and 5 bases from J; bases unmatched to any gene: 5. Looked up from germline, CDR1 is SGDLS and CDR2 is YYNGEE. The CDR3 sequence is 14 residues long. CDR3 bases: TGTGCCAGCAGCGTAGGGAACAGGGGCCACGAGCAGTACTTC. Translated: CASSVGNRGHEQYF.

A remark on this clone: One end of the junction is discordant with germline, which a read error may explain. The chain has TRBV5-6 and TRBJ1-5; D ambiguous. This CDR3 contains 14 residues. Germline-derived CDR1 and CDR2 are SGHDT and YYEEEE. CDR3 sequence: CASSLGRYNRPQHF. The CDR3 DNA sequence: TGTGCCAGCAGCTTGGGCAGATACAATCGGCCCCAGCATTTT.

The rearrangement links TRBV9 to TRBJ1-1, with 8 bases identical to TRBD1. CDR1 SGDLS and CDR2 YYNGEE come from the germline V gene. J was trimmed by 3 bases and V by 3 bases; bases with no gene match: 7. The CDR3 extends over 15 amino acids. The CDR3 region has the DNA TGTGCCAGCAGCGCTTCGACAGGGGCCCACACTGAAGCTTTCTTT. It codes for CASSASTGAHTEAFF.

The rearrangement links TRBV7-2 to TRBJ1-3, with a tentative D call TRBD1 (6 bases). The V gene lost 5 bases and the J gene lost 0 bases, with 14 bases spanning the gap. The CDR3 totals 16 residues. Germline V CDR1 and CDR2: SGHTA, FQGNSA. This CDR3 reads CASSLGGRSSGNTIYF. In DNA, the CDR3 is TGTGCCAGCAGCCTAGGGGGGCGTAGCTCTGGAAACACCATATATTTT.

The chain combines TRBV18 with TRBJ2-1; possibly TRBD1 for D (6 bases). Trimming took 3 bases from V and 4 from J, leaving 13 bases between them. The CDR3 totals 15 residues. Germline lookup yields CDR1 KGHSH and CDR2 LQKENI. The CDR3 DNA reads TGTGCCAGCTCACCCCAGGGGTTACAATACAATGAGCAGTTCTTC. This gives the protein CASSPQGLQYNEQFF.

The chain employs TRBV11-3 and TRBJ2-1; 7 bases fit TRBD2. Germline V gene sequence: CDR1 SGHNT, CDR2 YENEEA. V gave up 1 base and J gave up 9 bases; unmatched junction bases: 9. The CDR3 runs 15 residues. CDR3 residues: CASSLGWGGGSEQFF. The DNA for the CDR3 is TGTGCCAGCAGCTTAGGTTGGGGGGGAGGTAGTGAGCAGTTCTTC.

The rearrangement uses TRBV5-6 and TRBJ2-5; tentative D call: TRBD2 (7 bases). V was clipped by 1 base and J by 2 bases, with 15 bases between them. Per germline, CDR1 SGHDT and CDR2 YYEEEE. The CDR3 has 16 amino acids. CDR3 sequence (DNA): TGTGCCAGCAGCTTGCAACGGGGGGCTCGACAAGAGACCCAGTACTTC. Protein: CASSLQRGARQETQYF.

This clone was seen only a few times. The rearrangement joins TRBV6-5 to TRBJ1-5; no clear D. CDR3 length: 14 amino acids. In germline, CDR1 is MNHEY, CDR2 SVGAGI. V lost 0 bases and J lost 1, with 4 bases in between. CDR3 sequence reads: CASSYSQSNQPQHF. The CDR3 nucleotides read TGTGCCAGCAGTTACTCGCAGAGCAATCAGCCCCAGCATTTT.

The CDR3 reads CASSYPINRGGNTEAFF. In nucleotides, the CDR3 is TGTGCCAGCAGTTACCCAATTAATCGGGGGGGCAATACTGAAGCTTTCTTT. The rearrangement uses TRBV27 and TRBJ1-1; D may be TRBD1 (6 bases). Trimming shortened V by 4 bases and J by 5 bases, and 23 bases separated the two germline ends. The CDR3 runs 17 residues. Looked up from germline, CDR1 is MNHEY and CDR2 is SMNVEV (reference sequence).

The chain is built from TRBV5-1 and TRBJ1-2; a possible D gene is TRBD1 (5 bases). The V end lost 0 bases, the J end lost 6 bases, and 15 bases lay between the germline ends. The CDR3 totals 15 residues. Germline loops: CDR1 SGHRS, CDR2 YFSETQ. The CDR3 loop is CASSLGAQGGNGYTF. The CDR3 region has the DNA TGCGCCAGCAGCTTGGGGGCTCAGGGAGGTAATGGCTACACCTTC.

The V and J genes are TRBV18 and TRBJ2-6; 7 bases map to TRBD2. This CDR3 spans 16 amino acids. Trimming took 6 bases from V and 0 from J; bases not matched to a gene: 5. The germline CDR1 and CDR2 sequences are KGHSH and LQKENI. CDR3 bases: TGTGCCAGCTCCCCCCAGCGGGACTCTGGGGCCAACGTCCTGACTTTC. This translates into CASSPQRDSGANVLTF.

The rearrangement joins TRBV10-3 to TRBJ2-5; 13 nucleotides agree with TRBD2. The CDR3 is 14 residues long. The V gene end was trimmed by 5 bases and the J gene end by 6 bases; junction bases not matched to a gene: 3. Germline CDR1 is ENHRY and CDR2 is SYGVKD. CDR3: CAISTSGGAQTQYF. CDR3 DNA: TGTGCCATCAGTACTAGCGGGGGGGCACAGACCCAGTACTTC.

The rearrangement links TRBV5-1 to TRBJ1-1; 7 bases fit TRBD1. The CDR3 has 14 residues. The ends lost 4 bases at V and 2 bases at J; junction bases unmatched: 5. Germline V gives CDR1 SGHRS, CDR2 YFSETQ. CDR3 protein: CASSTGQPNTEAFF. In DNA, the CDR3 is TGCGCCAGCAGCACGGGACAGCCAAACACTGAAGCTTTCTTT.

V gene TRBV5-6 combines with J gene TRBJ2-5; TRBD2 matches 11 bases. V lost 4 bases to trimming and J lost 4 bases; unmatched junction nucleotides: 9. CDR3 length equals 16 residues. Germline CDR1 is SGHDT and CDR2 is YYEEEE. The CDR3 protein is CASSPLAGGRGETQYF. The CDR3 nucleotides are TGTGCCAGCAGCCCCCTAGCGGGGGGCCGGGGAGAGACCCAGTACTTC. Drawing the rest from reference TRBV5-6 and TRBJ2-5, the complete variable domain is DAGVTQSPTHLIKTRGQQVTLRCSPKSGHDTVSWYQQALGQGPQFIFQYYEEEERQRGNFPDRFSGHQFPNYSSELNVNALLLGDSALYLCASSPLAGGRGETQYFGPGTRLLVL.

The CDR3 is CASSHLPGTGSYEQYF. Here the CDR3 DNA reads TGTGCCAGCAGCCACCTCCCCGGGACAGGGTCCTACGAGCAGTACTTC. This chain links TRBV14 with TRBJ2-5; 9 bases align to TRBD1. The J call may be incorrect, as the DNA end agrees better with TRBJ2-7. This CDR3 comprises 16 residues. Germline V gene data show CDR1 as SGHDN and CDR2 as FVKESK.

V gene TRBV19 combines with J gene TRBJ1-2; D ambiguous. The CDR3 contains 14 residues. The germline V gene encodes CDR1 LNHDA and CDR2 SQIVND (reference sequence). V lost 0 bases, J lost 1 base, and 6 bases lay in between. The CDR3 region is CASSIDRFNYGYTF. For the CDR3, the DNA is TGTGCCAGTAGTATAGACAGGTTTAACTATGGCTACACCTTC.

The chain has TRBV28 and TRBJ2-7, with 8 bases lining up with TRBD1. The CDR3 is made up of 14 amino acids. CDR1 and CDR2 (germline): MDHEN, SYDVKM. J was trimmed by 1 base and V by 6 bases; bases with no gene match: 5. The DNA of the CDR3 is TGTGCCAGCAGCGGACAGGGAGCGTCCTACGAGCAGTACGTC. Translating it yields CASSGQGASYEQYV.

This chain links TRBV10-3 with TRBJ2-1; 11 nucleotides agree with TRBD2. The CDR3 is made up of 19 amino acids. J gave up 9 bases and V 8 bases, and 24 bases lay outside the gene matches. Looked up from germline, CDR1 is ENHRY and CDR2 is SYGVKD. The chain's CDR3 is CAIQKRGTPTSGGRGEQFF. The CDR3 nucleotides read TGTGCCATCCAAAAAAGGGGGACACCAACTAGCGGGGGCAGAGGTGAGCAGTTCTTC.

V and J are TRBV7-9 and TRBJ2-5; 10 bases agree with TRBD2. The end of the DNA aligns better with TRBJ2-7, so the J call may be wrong. This CDR3 is built from 14 residues. From germline, CDR1 is SEHNR and CDR2 FQNEAQ (reference sequence). This CDR3 reads CASSSIAGGYEQYF. CDR3 sequence (DNA): TGTGCCAGCAGCTCCATAGCGGGGGGTTACGAGCAGTACTTC.

The count of this clone is one. The chain links TRBV10-2 to TRBJ2-3; 9 bases map to TRBD2. From germline, CDR1 is WSHSY and CDR2 SAAADI. With V trimmed by 6 bases and J by 8 bases, 9 bases remained unmatched. This CDR3 spans 14 amino acids. This CDR3 is CASRHQGGGATQYF. The CDR3, as DNA: TGCGCCAGCAGGCACCAGGGCGGGGGGGCTACGCAGTATTTT.

This chain connects TRBV19 to TRBJ2-7, with D maybe TRBD1 (6 bases). There are 13 residues in the CDR3. Germline V gene data show CDR1 as LNHDA and CDR2 as SQIVND (reference sequence). The germline V and J ends were trimmed by 3 bases and 2 bases, with 8 bases remaining between them. CDR3: CASSMAGAYEQYF. The CDR3 nucleotides are TGTGCCAGTAGTATGGCAGGGGCCTACGAGCAGTACTTC.

The chain uses TRBV28 and TRBJ2-1, with TRBD1 as a possible D gene (5 bases). CDR1 MDHEN and CDR2 SYDVKM come from the germline V gene. The CDR3 contains 13 residues. Trimming stripped 10 bases from V and 0 bases from J, with 10 bases between. DNA of the CDR3: TGTGCCACCTGGGGCAGCTCCTACAATGAGCAGTTCTTC. Translation gives CATWGSSYNEQFF.

In this sample, this clone turned up a few times. CDR3 residues: CASSTQRGDYNEQFF. The CDR3 nucleotides are TGTGCCAGTAGTACGCAGCGGGGGGACTACAATGAGCAGTTCTTC. The chain recombines TRBV19 with TRBJ2-1, with TRBD2 matching 9 bases. This CDR3 region has 15 residues. The V segment lost 4 bases and the J segment 3 bases; nucleotides outside the gene matches: 4. Germline V gene lookup returns CDR1 LNHDA and CDR2 SQIVND (reference sequence).

J is TRBJ2-5 and V is TRBV27; 7 nucleotides match TRBD2. Germline V lookup: CDR1 MNHEY, CDR2 SMNVEV (reference sequence). This CDR3 is 16 amino acids long. With 6 bases clipped from V and 4 bases from J, the junction kept 14 bases outside the gene matches. CDR3 sequence (DNA): TGTGCCAGCAGGACCAACGCGGGACTAAGTGGAGAGACCCAGTACTTC. It yields the protein CASRTNAGLSGETQYF.

This clone was picked up one time. Other DNA sequences of this sample code for an identical CDR3. The genes are TRBV6-1 and TRBJ1-2, with TRBD1 identical over 7 bases. This CDR3 spans 13 amino acids. Germline values: CDR1 MNHNS, CDR2 SASEGT. Trimming took 0 bases from V and 7 from J; bases not matched to a gene: 2. CDR3 loop: CASSEADRRGYTF. The DNA of the CDR3 is TGTGCCAGCAGTGAAGCGGACAGGCGTGGCTACACCTTC.